A single sample is the source of the 32 T cell receptor beta chains below, sequenced in a study of cytomegalovirus exposure and HLA in healthy donors. PCR primers comprised 60 Vbeta and 13 Jbeta primers. Some clones are missing from TCRdb's copy, which holds only in-frame ones; the method was immunoSEQ multiplex PCR. With over 45,000 clones in the sample, the ten largest clones hold 2.1%. Input material: PBMCs. The origin of the receptors is a woman under 30 in good health and CMV-seronegative.

J is TRBJ1-6 and V is TRBV30; TRBD1 matches 7 bases. V lost 8 bases, J lost 4 bases, and 11 bases stayed unmatched. CDR1 and CDR2 from the germline V gene are GTSNPN and SVGIG (reference sequence). The CDR3 is made up of 15 amino acids. CDR3 loop: CAGDRAGVYNSPLHF. In nucleotides, the CDR3 is TGTGCCGGAGACAGGGCTGGCGTTTATAATTCACCCCTCCACTTT. The full variable domain, with the rest looked up from reference TRBV30 and TRBJ1-6, is SQTIHQWPATLVQPVGSPLSLECTVEGTSNPNLYWYRQAAGRGLQLLFYSVGIGQISSEVPQNLSASRPQDRQFILSSKKLLLSDSGFYLCAGDRAGVYNSPLHFGNGTRLTVT.

The chain recombines TRBV7-2 with TRBJ2-3; tentative D call: TRBD1 (5 bases). Looked up from germline, CDR1 is SGHTA and CDR2 is FQGNSA. V shed 1 base and J shed 14 bases, with 13 bases lying between them. The CDR3 has 12 residues. The CDR3 sequence is CASSLVGVGWYF. CDR3 nucleotide sequence: TGTGCCAGCAGCTTAGTAGGGGTCGGGTGGTATTTT.

This chain joins TRBV4-2 and TRBJ1-2; D perhaps matches TRBD1 (5 bases). Germline values: CDR1 LGHNA, CDR2 YNFKEQ. The CDR3 length is 16 residues. The germline V and J ends were trimmed by 4 bases and 3 bases, with 18 bases remaining between them. In DNA form, the CDR3 reads TGTGCCAGCAGCCCCAGAGGTGATACAGGAGACTATGGCTACACCTTC. Residues: CASSPRGDTGDYGYTF.

This chain connects TRBV4-2 to TRBJ1-2, with 8 nucleotides matching TRBD1. CDR1 LGHNA and CDR2 YNFKEQ come from the germline V gene. The CDR3 has 14 residues. Trimming cost V 4 bases and J 2 bases; bases outside gene matches: 3. CDR3 in amino acids: CASSPYRGNYGYTF. The CDR3 bases are TGTGCCAGCAGCCCTTACAGGGGGAACTATGGCTACACCTTC.

In regard to this clone: The junction departs from the called germline gene at one end, perhaps through a read error. This rearrangement joins TRBV7-7 to TRBJ2-3; D perhaps matches TRBD2 (5 bases). The CDR3 spans 14 residues. CDR1 is SSHAT, CDR2 FNYEAQ, per germline (reference sequence). The CDR3 DNA follows: TGTGCTAGCAGCTTAGTCGGCCCGGGGGATACGCAGTATTTT. It specifies CASSLVGPGDTQYF.

The chain carries TRBV18 and TRBJ1-2, with 9 bases aligning to TRBD1. This CDR3 comprises 15 residues. The ends lost 4 bases at V and 7 bases at J; junction bases unmatched: 10. Looked up from germline, CDR1 is KGHSH and CDR2 is LQKENI. CDR3 amino acids: CASSREPGTGFGYTF. The CDR3 nucleotides are TGTGCCAGCTCACGAGAGCCTGGGACAGGGTTTGGCTACACCTTC.

This sequence joins TRBV5-6 and TRBJ2-7, with TRBD1 matching 7 bases. CDR3 length equals 15 residues. Germline V gives CDR1 SGHDT, CDR2 YYEEEE. V shed 0 bases, J shed 3 bases, and the junction held 6 bases outside the gene matches. The CDR3 region is CASSLGAGGVYEQYF. The CDR3 DNA reads TGTGCCAGCAGCTTGGGGGCAGGGGGTGTCTACGAGCAGTACTTC.

Here the CDR3 reads CASSAMGTGITDTQYF. The DNA for the CDR3 is TGCGCCAGCAGCGCAATGGGAACAGGGATCACAGATACGCAGTATTTT. This rearrangement joins TRBV5-1 to TRBJ2-3; maybe TRBD1 (6 bases). Per germline, CDR1 SGHRS and CDR2 YFSETQ. The CDR3 totals 16 residues. The V end lost 4 bases, the J end lost 2 bases, and 17 bases lay between the germline ends.

This chain connects TRBV7-2 to TRBJ1-1, with TRBD1 as a possible D gene (5 bases). The V end was cut by 2 bases, the J end by 4 bases, with 11 bases between. CDR3 length equals 14 residues. CDR1 and CDR2 (germline): SGHTA, FQGNSA. The CDR3: CASSLWGPVTEAFF. CDR3 sequence (DNA): TGTGCCAGCAGCTTATGGGGCCCCGTCACTGAAGCTTTCTTT.

The chain uses TRBV6-6 and TRBJ1-1; no clear D. CDR1 MNHNY and CDR2 SVGAGI come from the germline V gene (reference sequence). Trimming took off 4 bases at V and 6 bases at J, with 6 bases between the two ends. The CDR3 totals 11 residues. The CDR3 DNA reads TGTGCCAGCAGTTCGCAGTCTGAAGCTTTCTTT. Translated, it gives CASSSQSEAFF.

The rearrangement links TRBV6-1 to TRBJ1-2; D uncertain. With 0 bases removed from V and 5 bases from J, the gap between germline ends came to 13 bases. Looked up from germline, CDR1 is MNHNS and CDR2 is SASEGT. The CDR3 consists of 15 residues. The DNA for the CDR3 is TGTGCCAGCAGTGAAGCGCAGGTGGGGAGGTATGGCTACACCTTC. Its translation: CASSEAQVGRYGYTF.

This sequence joins TRBV25-1 and TRBJ1-2, with 10 bases fitting TRBD1. The CDR3 runs 16 residues. V dropped 5 bases and J dropped 2; count of bases not matched to a gene: 8. Germline V gene sequence: CDR1 MGHDK, CDR2 SYGVNS. The CDR3 bases are TGTGCCAGCAGTATAGGGACAGGGGTCCTAAACTATGGCTACACCTTC. Translated, it gives CASSIGTGVLNYGYTF.

This rearrangement joins TRBV7-2 to TRBJ2-1, with 9 bases matching TRBD1. V shed 2 bases and J 4 bases; nucleotides not matched to a gene: 6. CDR1 SGHTA and CDR2 FQGNSA come from the germline V gene. This CDR3 has 16 amino acids. The CDR3 DNA reads TGTGCCAGCAGCTTATTTCGGGACAGGGAGTACAATGAGCAGTTCTTC. Its protein product is CASSLFRDREYNEQFF.

The CDR3 is CASSQTQGNYGYTF. CDR3 bases: TGCGCCAGCAGCCAAACGCAGGGGAACTATGGCTACACCTTC. V usage is TRBV5-1 and J usage is TRBJ1-2; a weak D match, TRBD1 (6 bases). The V gene's germline CDR1 is SGHRS and CDR2 YFSETQ. V lost 4 bases, J lost 2 bases, and 12 bases lay in between. This CDR3 has 14 residues. Variable domain in full (rest from reference TRBV5-1 and TRBJ1-2): KAGVTQTPRYLIKTRGQQVTLSCSPISGHRSVSWYQQTPGQGLQFLFEYFSETQRNKGNFPGRFSGRQFSNSRSEMNVSTLELGDSALYLCASSQTQGNYGYTFGSGTRLTVV.

The CDR3 spells CASSYTDTQYF. The CDR3 DNA reads as TGTGCCAGCAGCTACACAGATACGCAGTATTTT. The J gene is TRBJ2-3, the V gene TRBV2; D not resolved. V was shortened by 6 bases and J by 2 bases, with 3 bases between the two germline ends. CDR3 size: 11 residues. The germline V gene encodes CDR1 SNHLY and CDR2 FYNNEI.

The rearrangement links TRBV5-1 to TRBJ1-1; D is unclear. V was cut by 5 bases and J by 3 bases, with 11 bases left in between. The CDR3 is 13 residues long. Germline values: CDR1 SGHRS, CDR2 YFSETQ. CDR3 loop: CASRVYVDTEAFF. CDR3 sequence (DNA): TGCGCCAGCAGGGTCTATGTGGACACTGAAGCTTTCTTT. Filled out from reference TRBV5-1 and TRBJ1-1, the complete variable domain reads KAGVTQTPRYLIKTRGQQVTLSCSPISGHRSVSWYQQTPGQGLQFLFEYFSETQRNKGNFPGRFSGRQFSNSRSEMNVSTLELGDSALYLCASRVYVDTEAFFGQGTRLTVV.

The rearrangement joins TRBV19 to TRBJ1-1; 12 bases agree with TRBD1. Trimming took 7 bases from V and 2 from J; bases not matched to a gene: 11. The CDR3 has 17 amino acids. Germline loops: CDR1 LNHDA, CDR2 SQIVND (reference sequence). The DNA of the CDR3 is TGTGCCAGTATGGCCGGGACAGGGGGCGCGAGAAACACTGAAGCTTTCTTT. This translates into CASMAGTGGARNTEAFF.

For the CDR3, the DNA is TGTGCCAGCAGTTCGGTCGTTTATCGGGACAGGGCCTCGGGGAAGGAGCAGTTCTTC. It yields the protein CASSSVVYRDRASGKEQFF. This rearrangement joins TRBV28 to TRBJ2-1; TRBD1 matches 9 bases. Germline values: CDR1 MDHEN, CDR2 SYDVKM. The J segment lost 10 bases and the V segment lost 4 bases, leaving 23 bases of the junction unmatched. The CDR3 covers 19 residues.

The rearrangement joins TRBV18 to TRBJ2-3; D gene ambiguous. V dropped 4 bases and J dropped 2 bases, with 4 bases sitting between them. Germline CDR1 and CDR2: KGHSH and LQKENI. The CDR3 length is 12 residues. CDR3 nucleotides: TGTGCCAGCTCACTAAACACAGATACGCAGTATTTT. This encodes CASSLNTDTQYF.

The rearrangement joins TRBV2 to TRBJ2-1, with TRBD2 as a possible D gene (6 bases). This CDR3 region has 15 residues. The germline V gene has CDR1 SNHLY and CDR2 FYNNEI. V shed 5 bases and J shed 0 bases, with 11 bases lying between them. The CDR3 nucleotides are TGTGCCAGCAGTTTAGCGGAGAGCTCCTACAATGAGCAGTTCTTC. Translation gives CASSLAESSYNEQFF.

The V gene is TRBV5-1, the J gene TRBJ2-1; D perhaps matches TRBD2 (6 bases). V was trimmed by 0 bases and J by 5 bases, leaving 12 bases between them. There are 15 residues in the CDR3. CDR1 and CDR2 (germline): SGHRS, YFSETQ. The DNA of the CDR3 is TGCGCCAGCAGCTTGGGTCAGGGAGGAAACAATGAGCAGTTCTTC. This encodes CASSLGQGGNNEQFF.

The rearrangement joins TRBV28 to TRBJ1-1; 8 positions agree with TRBD1. Germline V gives CDR1 MDHEN, CDR2 SYDVKM. The CDR3 runs 13 residues. J gave up 4 bases and V 10 bases, and 8 bases lay outside the gene matches. CDR3 bases: TGTGCCACCCTTACAGGGGGTGGCACTGAAGCTTTCTTT. It specifies CATLTGGGTEAFF.

The CDR3 nucleotides are TGCAGTGCCAGGCTAGCTGCAGATACGCAGTATTTT. Translated, it gives CSARLAADTQYF. The rearrangement links TRBV29-1 to TRBJ2-3; tentatively, D is TRBD2 (5 bases). CDR1 is SQVTM and CDR2 is ANQGSEA in the germline V gene. This CDR3 is 12 amino acids long.

The chain carries TRBV5-5 and TRBJ2-5, with 11 positions matching TRBD2. V was pared by 2 bases and J by 4 bases, with 4 bases of the junction left unmatched. Germline V gives CDR1 SGHKS, CDR2 YYEKEE (reference sequence). The CDR3 is 15 residues long. Here the CDR3 DNA reads TGTGCCAGCAGCTTTGGGACTAGCGGACGAGAGACCCAGTACTTC. It codes for CASSFGTSGRETQYF.

The chain joins TRBV5-1 to TRBJ1-4; 9 bases align to TRBD1. Unmatched junction bases numbered 5, after V lost 3 bases and J lost 5 bases. Germline V gene data show CDR1 as SGHRS and CDR2 as YFSETQ. This CDR3 region has 15 residues. As DNA, the CDR3 is TGCGCCAGCAGCTGGCAACAGGGGGCGAATGAAAAACTGTTTTTT. Protein product: CASSWQQGANEKLFF.

The V call is TRBV7-9, the J call TRBJ2-1, with TRBD2 as a possible D gene (6 bases). Germline V gene data show CDR1 as SEHNR and CDR2 as FQNEAQ (reference sequence). Trimming took off 4 bases at V and 5 bases at J, with 12 bases between the two ends. The CDR3 has 14 amino acids. The chain's CDR3 is CASSSRGLNNEQFF. The CDR3, as DNA: TGTGCCAGCAGCTCGCGCGGACTAAACAATGAGCAGTTCTTC.

The rearrangement joins TRBV5-1 to TRBJ1-2; no clear D. Germline V gene data show CDR1 as SGHRS and CDR2 as YFSETQ. This CDR3 contains 14 residues. The V gene lost 2 bases and the J gene lost 7 bases, with 15 bases spanning the gap. The CDR3, as DNA: TGCGCCAGCAGCTTCGGAGAGGGTTCAGGTGGCTACACCTTC. Translating gives CASSFGEGSGGYTF.

V is TRBV11-2 and J is TRBJ2-1; D remains unclear. Germline V gives CDR1 SGHAT, CDR2 FQNNGV. The germline V and J ends were trimmed by 1 base and 5 bases, with 9 bases remaining between them. The CDR3 extends over 14 amino acids. This CDR3 is CASSLAGHNNEQFF. The CDR3 region has the DNA TGTGCCAGCAGCTTAGCTGGCCACAACAATGAGCAGTTCTTC.

V gene TRBV6-4 combines with J gene TRBJ2-5; D perhaps matches TRBD1 (6 bases). This CDR3 has 13 residues. Trimming took 3 bases from V and 3 from J, leaving 8 bases between them. CDR1 is MRHNA and CDR2 is SNTAGT in the germline V gene. The CDR3 DNA reads as TGTGCCAGCAGTGAGGGGGCCGAAGAGACCCAGTACTTC. This gives the protein CASSEGAEETQYF.

The chain couples TRBV14 to TRBJ1-2, with unresolved D. CDR3 length: 16 amino acids. V was pared by 1 base and J by 5 bases, with 17 bases between. Germline CDR1 and CDR2: SGHDN and FVKESK. CDR3 amino acids: CASSQGQASRGYGYTF. In DNA, the CDR3 is TGTGCCAGCAGCCAAGGTCAGGCCTCCCGGGGTTATGGCTACACCTTC. Complete variable domain (other parts from reference TRBV14 and TRBJ1-2): EAGVTQFPSHSVIEKGQTVTLRCDPISGHDNLYWYRRVMGKEIKFLLHFVKESKQDESGMPNNRFLAERTGGTYSTLKVQPAELEDSGVYFCASSQGQASRGYGYTFGSGTRLTVV.

This rearrangement joins TRBV6-1 to TRBJ2-4, with 8 bases that match TRBD1. After removal of 2 bases from V and 9 bases from J, the junction contained 9 bases not matched to a gene. The length of the CDR3 is 15 residues. Germline values: CDR1 MNHNS, CDR2 SASEGT. The CDR3 DNA is TGTGCCAGCAGTGAAACACAGGGGGGTGATAGCATTCAGTACTTC. It yields the protein CASSETQGGDSIQYF.

The CDR3 region has the DNA TGTGCCAGCTCACCACCTTTTAGAAAACTGGAAGCTTTCTTT. Translating gives CASSPPFRKLEAFF. The V and J genes are TRBV18 and TRBJ1-1; unclear D gene. Germline V lookup: CDR1 KGHSH, CDR2 LQKENI. The V end lost 0 bases, the J end lost 8 bases, and 13 bases lay between the germline ends. The CDR3 totals 14 residues.